Below, 9 T cell receptor beta chains from the same sample are listed, as sequenced in a study of molecular identifiers for immune sequencing clone quantification. TCRdb re-called the PCR reads through MiXCR, storing one row per CDR3 protein. Here the sample spans about 100,000 distinct CDR3 sequences, roughly a third being singletons. Sequenced input: naive CD8+ T cells from blood, with Jurkat cell RNA spiked in. Subset defined: FACS-sorted CD8+CD4-CCR7+CD45RA+ naive T cells. All receptors derive from a human donor in good health. Some libraries in this study had Jurkat cell RNA spiked in.

This clonotype was counted a few times. The rearrangement links TRBV7-9 to TRBJ1-4, with no clear D. With 6 bases removed from V and 4 bases from J, the gap between germline ends came to 6 bases. The CDR3 spans 12 residues. Germline values: CDR1 SEHNR, CDR2 FQNEAQ (reference sequence). CDR3 in DNA: TGTGCCAGCAGGGGGAGTAATGAAAAACTGTTTTTT. Translation gives CASRGSNEKLFF.

Notes on this clonotype: The junction departs from the called germline gene at one end, perhaps through a read error. The CDR3 DNA reads TGTGCCAGCAGCTCGCGGGGGGTCCTACTAGAGGAGCAGTTCTTC. This translates into CASSSRGVLLEEQFF. V gene TRBV5-3 combines with J gene TRBJ2-1, with 8 bases aligning to TRBD2. TRBV5-3 is an ORF, with its function uncertain. The CDR3 is 15 residues long.

The V gene is TRBV10-3, the J gene TRBJ1-5; D gene unclear. Germline CDR1 is ENHRY and CDR2 is SYGVKD. The CDR3 has 14 amino acids. Trimming pared 3 bases from V and 5 bases from J, leaving 11 bases between. The CDR3 DNA reads TGTGCCATCAGTGAATTTAAGGCCTATCAGCCCCAGCATTTT. It encodes CAISEFKAYQPQHF.

V and J are TRBV19 and TRBJ2-1, with D perhaps matching TRBD1 (5 bases). The ends were cut back, 0 bases at V and 0 bases at J, with 9 bases in the middle. Germline assignment: CDR1 LNHDA and CDR2 SQIVND (reference sequence). The length of the CDR3 is 16 residues. The CDR3 region has the DNA TGTGCCAGTAGTATAGATCAGGGTCCCTCCTACAATGAGCAGTTCTTC. Translation gives CASSIDQGPSYNEQFF. Full variable domain (missing parts from reference TRBV19 and TRBJ2-1): DGGITQSPKYLFRKEGQNVTLSCEQNLNHDAMYWYRQDPGQGLRLIYYSQIVNDFQKGDIAEGYSVSREKKESFPLTVTSAQKNPTAFYLCASSIDQGPSYNEQFFGPGTRLTVL.

The chain links TRBV10-3 to TRBJ2-1; 9 positions match TRBD2. Trimming cost V 6 bases and J 3 bases; bases outside gene matches: 9. This CDR3 has 16 residues. The germline V gene encodes CDR1 ENHRY and CDR2 SYGVKD. The CDR3 here is CAISPGSSGIYNEQFF. CDR3 in DNA: TGTGCCATCAGCCCAGGGTCTAGCGGGATCTACAATGAGCAGTTCTTC.

The chain couples TRBV5-6 to TRBJ1-5, with 8 bases lining up with TRBD1. CDR1 and CDR2 (germline): SGHDT, YYEEEE. The CDR3 loop spans 14 amino acids. Germline trimming cut 2 bases from V and 5 bases from J; bases unmatched to any gene: 3. In DNA, the CDR3 is TGTGCCAGCAGCTTCGGACAGGGTGATCAGCCCCAGCATTTT. Translation: CASSFGQGDQPQHF.

This clonotype was observed a handful of times. V gene TRBV6-1 combines with J gene TRBJ2-6; possibly TRBD2 for D (5 bases). This CDR3 is 18 amino acids long. Germline CDR1 MNHNS, CDR2 SASEGT. V shed 6 bases and J shed 0 bases, with 18 bases lying between them. CDR3 in DNA: TGTGCCAGCAGCAAATTTATAGGACTCTACTCTGGGGCCAACGTCCTGACTTTC. Its protein product is CASSKFIGLYSGANVLTF.

This clonotype was detected only a few times. The chain uses TRBV4-1 and TRBJ2-1; TRBD1 is a possible D gene (6 bases). Deletions cut 0 bases from V and 7 bases from J, with 13 bases between. This CDR3 contains 15 residues. Germline V CDR1 and CDR2: MGHRA, YSYEKL. CDR3: CASSQEGGLGNEQFF. The CDR3 DNA reads as TGCGCCAGCAGCCAAGAAGGGGGATTAGGGAATGAGCAGTTCTTC.

The table lists this clonotype with a few counts. The chain employs TRBV27 and TRBJ2-1; possibly TRBD2 for D (6 bases). The length of the CDR3 is 17 residues. Germline CDR1 and CDR2: MNHEY and SMNVEV (reference sequence). V was shortened by 2 bases and J by 0 bases, with 14 bases between the two germline ends. DNA of the CDR3: TGTGCCAGCAGTTTAAGAGCGGGCTTAAGCTCCTACAATGAGCAGTTCTTC. This codes for CASSLRAGLSSYNEQFF.